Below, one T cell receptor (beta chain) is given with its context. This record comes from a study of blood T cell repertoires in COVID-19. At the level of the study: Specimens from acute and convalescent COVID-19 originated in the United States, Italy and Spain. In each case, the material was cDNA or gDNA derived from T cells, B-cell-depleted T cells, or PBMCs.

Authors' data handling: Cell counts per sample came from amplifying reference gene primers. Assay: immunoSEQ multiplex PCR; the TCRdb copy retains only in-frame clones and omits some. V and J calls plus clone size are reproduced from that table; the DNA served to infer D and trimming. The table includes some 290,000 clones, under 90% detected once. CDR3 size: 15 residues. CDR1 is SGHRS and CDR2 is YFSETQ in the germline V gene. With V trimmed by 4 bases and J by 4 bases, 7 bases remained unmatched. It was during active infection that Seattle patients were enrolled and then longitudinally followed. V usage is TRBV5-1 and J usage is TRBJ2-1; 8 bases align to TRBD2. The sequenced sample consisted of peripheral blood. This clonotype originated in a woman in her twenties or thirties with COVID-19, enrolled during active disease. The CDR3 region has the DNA TGCGCCAGCAGCCCAGCAGCGGGGGTTTACAATGAGCAGTTCTTC. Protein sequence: CASSPAAGVYNEQFF.